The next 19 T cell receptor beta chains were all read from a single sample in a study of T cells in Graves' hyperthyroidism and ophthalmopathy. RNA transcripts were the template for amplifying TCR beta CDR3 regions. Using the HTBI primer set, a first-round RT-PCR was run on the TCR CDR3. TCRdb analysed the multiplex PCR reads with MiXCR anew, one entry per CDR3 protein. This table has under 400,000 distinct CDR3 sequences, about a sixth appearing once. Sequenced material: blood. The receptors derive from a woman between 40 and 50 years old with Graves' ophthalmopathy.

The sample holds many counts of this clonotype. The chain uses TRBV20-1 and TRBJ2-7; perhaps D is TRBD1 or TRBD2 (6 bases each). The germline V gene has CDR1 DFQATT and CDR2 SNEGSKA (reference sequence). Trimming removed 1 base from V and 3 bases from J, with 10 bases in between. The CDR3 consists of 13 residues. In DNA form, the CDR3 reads TGCAGTGCTAGAGTACGGGGGCTCTACGAGCAGTACTTC. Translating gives CSARVRGLYEQYF.

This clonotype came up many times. This chain's CDR3 is CASRSMTGELFF. In nucleotides, the CDR3 is TGTGCCAGCAGGAGCATGACCGGGGAGCTGTTTTTT. The chain is built from TRBV6-5 and TRBJ2-2; D uncertain. This CDR3 region has 12 residues. V lost 6 bases and J 5 bases, leaving 7 bases between the germline ends. The germline V gene has CDR1 MNHEY and CDR2 SVGAGI.

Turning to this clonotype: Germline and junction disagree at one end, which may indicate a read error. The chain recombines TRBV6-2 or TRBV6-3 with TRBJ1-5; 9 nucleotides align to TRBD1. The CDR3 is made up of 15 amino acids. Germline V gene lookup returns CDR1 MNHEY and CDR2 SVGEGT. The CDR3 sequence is CVSSLRDREDQPQHF. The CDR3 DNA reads TGTGTCAGCAGTCTCCGGGACAGGGAGGATCAGCCCCAGCATTTT.

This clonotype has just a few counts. CDR3 region: CASSLGGPTDTQYF. CDR3 sequence (DNA): TGTGCCAGCAGCTTAGGGGGGCCCACAGATACGCAGTATTTT. The chain uses TRBV11-2 and TRBJ2-3, with D possibly TRBD1 on 6 matching bases. Trimming took 1 base from V and 2 from J, leaving 7 bases between them. Looked up from germline, CDR1 is SGHAT and CDR2 is FQNNGV. CDR3 length: 14 amino acids.

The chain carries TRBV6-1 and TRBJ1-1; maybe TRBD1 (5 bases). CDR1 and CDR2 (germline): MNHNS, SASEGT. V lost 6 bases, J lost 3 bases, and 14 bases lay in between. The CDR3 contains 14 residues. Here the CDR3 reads CASRSTAGHTEAFF. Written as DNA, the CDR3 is TGTGCCAGCAGGTCGACGGCGGGGCACACTGAAGCTTTCTTT.

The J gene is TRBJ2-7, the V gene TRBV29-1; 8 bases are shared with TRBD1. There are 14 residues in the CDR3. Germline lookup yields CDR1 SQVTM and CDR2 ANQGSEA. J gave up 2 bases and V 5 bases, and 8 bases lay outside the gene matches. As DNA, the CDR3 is TGCAGCGTTACGGCCGGGACAGGCACCTACGAGCAGTACTTC. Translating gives CSVTAGTGTYEQYF.

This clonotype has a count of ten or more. The CDR3 bases are TGTGCCAGCAGTCCGTTGACACGACGAGGATCCAATCAGCCCCAGCATTTT. Translation gives CASSPLTRRGSNQPQHF. The rearrangement uses TRBV2 and TRBJ1-5, with D uncertain. This CDR3 is built from 17 residues. Per the germline V gene, CDR1 is SNHLY and CDR2 is FYNNEI. Trimming removed 5 bases at V and 3 bases at J, with 20 bases between.

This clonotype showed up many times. As DNA, the CDR3 is TGCGCCAGCAGGAGCAACGAGCAGTACTTC. Translating gives CASRSNEQYF. The chain uses TRBV10-2 and TRBJ2-7; D not certain. Per the germline V gene, CDR1 is WSHSY and CDR2 is SAAADI. Trimming stripped 6 bases from V and 5 bases from J, with 5 bases between. This CDR3 spans 10 amino acids.

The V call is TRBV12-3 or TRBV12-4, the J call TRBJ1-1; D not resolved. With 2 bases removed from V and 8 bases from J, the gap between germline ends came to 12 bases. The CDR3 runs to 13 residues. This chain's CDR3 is CASSLYSRPEAFF. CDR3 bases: TGTGCCAGCAGTTTATACTCCAGGCCGGAAGCTTTCTTT.

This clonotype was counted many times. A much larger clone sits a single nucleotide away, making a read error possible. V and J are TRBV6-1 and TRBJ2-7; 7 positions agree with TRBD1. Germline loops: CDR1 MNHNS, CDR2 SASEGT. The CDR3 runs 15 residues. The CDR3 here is CASSEGQGPSCEQYF. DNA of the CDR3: TGTGCCAGCAGTGAAGGACAGGGCCCTTCCTGCGAGCAGTACTTC.

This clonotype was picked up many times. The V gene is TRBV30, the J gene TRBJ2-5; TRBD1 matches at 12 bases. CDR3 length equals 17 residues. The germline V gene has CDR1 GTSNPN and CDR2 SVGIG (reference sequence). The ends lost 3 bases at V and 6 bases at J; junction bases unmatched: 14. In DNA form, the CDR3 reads TGTGCCTGGAGCCCGTCGGGGACAGGGGGCGTGATAAAGACCCAGTACTTC. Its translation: CAWSPSGTGGVIKTQYF.

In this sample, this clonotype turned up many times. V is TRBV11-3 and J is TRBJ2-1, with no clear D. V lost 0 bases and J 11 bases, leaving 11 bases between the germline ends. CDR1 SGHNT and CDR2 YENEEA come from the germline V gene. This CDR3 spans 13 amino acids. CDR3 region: CASSLDETGKQFF. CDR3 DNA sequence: TGTGCCAGCAGCTTAGATGAAACTGGAAAGCAGTTCTTC.

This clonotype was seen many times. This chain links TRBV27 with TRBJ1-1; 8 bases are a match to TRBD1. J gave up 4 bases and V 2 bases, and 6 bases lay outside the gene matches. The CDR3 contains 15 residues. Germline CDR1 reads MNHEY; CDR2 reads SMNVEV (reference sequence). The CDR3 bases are TGTGCCAGCAGTTTACCGGGACAGGCCGTCACTGAAGCTTTCTTT. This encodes CASSLPGQAVTEAFF.

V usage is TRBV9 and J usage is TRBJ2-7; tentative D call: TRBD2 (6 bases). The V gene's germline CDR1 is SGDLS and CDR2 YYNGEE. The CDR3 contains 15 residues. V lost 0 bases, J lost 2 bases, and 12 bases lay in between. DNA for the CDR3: TGTGCCAGCAGCGTAGGGGATAGCGGTCCCTACGAGCAGTACTTC. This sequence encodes CASSVGDSGPYEQYF.

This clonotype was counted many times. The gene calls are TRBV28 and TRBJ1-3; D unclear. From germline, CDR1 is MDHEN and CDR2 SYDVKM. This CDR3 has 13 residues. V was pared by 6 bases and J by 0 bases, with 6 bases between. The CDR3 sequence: CASRLNSGNTIYF. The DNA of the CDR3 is TGTGCCAGCAGACTCAACTCTGGAAACACCATATATTTT.

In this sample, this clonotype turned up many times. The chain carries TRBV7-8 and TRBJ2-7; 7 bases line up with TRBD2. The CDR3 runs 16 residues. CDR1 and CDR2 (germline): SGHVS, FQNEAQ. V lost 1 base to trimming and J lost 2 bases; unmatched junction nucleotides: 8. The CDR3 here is CASSLEGAGKTYEQYF. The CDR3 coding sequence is TGTGCCAGCAGCTTAGAGGGAGCGGGGAAAACCTACGAGCAGTACTTC.

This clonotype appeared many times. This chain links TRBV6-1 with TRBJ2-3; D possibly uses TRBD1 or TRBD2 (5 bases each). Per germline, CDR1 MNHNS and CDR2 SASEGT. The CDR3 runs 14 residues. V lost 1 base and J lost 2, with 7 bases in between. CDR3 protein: CASSEGDHTDTQYF. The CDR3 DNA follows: TGTGCCAGCAGTGAAGGGGACCACACAGATACGCAGTATTTT.

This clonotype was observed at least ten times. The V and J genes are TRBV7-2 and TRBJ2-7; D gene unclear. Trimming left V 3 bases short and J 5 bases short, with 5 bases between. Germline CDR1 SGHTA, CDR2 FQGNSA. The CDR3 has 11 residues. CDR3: CASSFKHEQYF. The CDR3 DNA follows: TGTGCCAGCAGCTTTAAGCACGAGCAGTACTTC.

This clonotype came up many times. The CDR3 reads CAWEGRGGVGTEAFF. Here the CDR3 DNA reads TGTGCCTGGGAGGGGAGGGGCGGAGTTGGCACTGAAGCTTTCTTT. The chain joins TRBV30 to TRBJ1-1, with a tentative D call TRBD1 (5 bases). The CDR3 has 15 amino acids. Germline V gives CDR1 GTSNPN, CDR2 SVGIG (reference sequence). V dropped 5 bases and J dropped 4 bases, with 20 bases sitting between them.